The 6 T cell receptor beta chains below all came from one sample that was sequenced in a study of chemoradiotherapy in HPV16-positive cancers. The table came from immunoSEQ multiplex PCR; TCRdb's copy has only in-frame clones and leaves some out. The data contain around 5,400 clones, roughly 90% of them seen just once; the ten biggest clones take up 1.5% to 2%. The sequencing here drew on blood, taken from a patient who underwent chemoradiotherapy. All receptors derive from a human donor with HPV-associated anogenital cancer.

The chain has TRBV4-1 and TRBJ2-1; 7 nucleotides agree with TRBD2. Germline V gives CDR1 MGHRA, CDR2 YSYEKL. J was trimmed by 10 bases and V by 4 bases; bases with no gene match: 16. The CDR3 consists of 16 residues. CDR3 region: CASSPAGLAGVLEQFF. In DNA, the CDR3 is TGCGCCAGCAGCCCGGCGGGACTGGCGGGAGTTTTGGAGCAGTTCTTC.

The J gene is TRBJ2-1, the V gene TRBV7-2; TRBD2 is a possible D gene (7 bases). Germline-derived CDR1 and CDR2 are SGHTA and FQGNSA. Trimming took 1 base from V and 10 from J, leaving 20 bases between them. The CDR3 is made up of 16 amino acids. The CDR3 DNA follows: TGTGCCAGCAGCTTAGGGGCGGGGGCACCTCGGGGGGAGCAGTTCTTC. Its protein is CASSLGAGAPRGEQFF. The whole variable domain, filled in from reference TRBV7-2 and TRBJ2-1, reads GAGVSQSPSNKVTEKGKDVELRCDPISGHTALYWYRQSLGQGLEFLIYFQGNSAPDKSGLPSDRFSAERTGGSVSTLTIQRTQQEDSAVYLCASSLGAGAPRGEQFFGPGTRLTVL.

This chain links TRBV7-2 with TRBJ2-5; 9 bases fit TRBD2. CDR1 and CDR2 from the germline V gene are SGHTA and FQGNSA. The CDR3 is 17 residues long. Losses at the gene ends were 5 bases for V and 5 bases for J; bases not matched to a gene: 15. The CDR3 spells CASSLSGLAGSVETQYF. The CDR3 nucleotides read TGTGCCAGCAGCCTTAGTGGGCTAGCGGGATCGGTGGAGACCCAGTACTTC.

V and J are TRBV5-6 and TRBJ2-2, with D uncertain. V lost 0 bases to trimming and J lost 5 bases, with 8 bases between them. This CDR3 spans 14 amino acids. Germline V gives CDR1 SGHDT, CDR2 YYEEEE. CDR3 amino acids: CASSLGLETGELFF. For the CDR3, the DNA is TGTGCCAGCAGCTTGGGGCTGGAGACCGGGGAGCTGTTTTTT.

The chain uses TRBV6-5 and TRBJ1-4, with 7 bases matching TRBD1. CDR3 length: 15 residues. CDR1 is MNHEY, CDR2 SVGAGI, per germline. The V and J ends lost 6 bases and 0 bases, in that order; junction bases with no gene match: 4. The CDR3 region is CASRVDRTTNEKLFF. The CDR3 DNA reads TGTGCCAGCAGAGTGGACAGGACAACTAATGAAAAACTGTTTTTT.

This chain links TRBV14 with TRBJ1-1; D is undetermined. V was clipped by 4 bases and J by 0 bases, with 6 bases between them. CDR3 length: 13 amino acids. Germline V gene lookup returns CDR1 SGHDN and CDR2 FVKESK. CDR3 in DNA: TGTGCCAGCAGCCTGTCTATGAACACTGAAGCTTTCTTT. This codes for CASSLSMNTEAFF.